The present entry profiles one TCR beta chain with its context. Antigen: not known. V was pared by 7 bases and J by 6 bases, with 9 bases of the junction left unmatched. Germline assignment: CDR1 SEHNR and CDR2 FQNEAQ (reference sequence). This CDR3 spans 14 amino acids. This sample stems from a study of shared clonotypes between healthy human individuals. CD45RA+ naive and CD45RA-negative memory subsets were separated from CD4+ cells. Measured with immunoSEQ multiplex PCR; TCRdb has only the in-frame clones, and not every one. Of under 1,900,000 clones listed, just under 99% are singletons. General study points: Few donors limited the genetic and exposure-history diversity represented.

Sequences were obtained from naive CD4+ T cells sorted from blood. As to subset: CD45RA+ positively selected. This TCR was sampled from a man aged 25 to 40 in good health. V is TRBV7-9 and J is TRBJ2-7; 10 bases line up with TRBD2. For the CDR3, the DNA is TGTGCCAGCAAGCGGGAGGGCCCTCTCTCCGAGCAGTACTTC. Protein product: CASKREGPLSEQYF.